This record covers a single T cell receptor beta chain. A junction end diverges from the germline sequence, so it may reflect a read error. As the sequencing template, cDNA was produced by extracting RNA and reverse transcribing it. Assay: immunoSEQ multiplex PCR; the TCRdb copy retains only in-frame clones and omits some. The data show roughly 200,000 clones, about 48% seen once. The data originate from a study of CD8+ T cells in alopecia areata. CDR3 length equals 17 residues. Germline-derived CDR1 and CDR2 are SGDLS and YYNGEE. Regarding treatment: oral pan-JAK inhibitor, 5-10 mg twice daily. This TCR was recovered from a human donor with alopecia areata. The V call is TRBV9, the J call TRBJ1-6; tentatively, D is TRBD1 (5 bases). The sample in question was CD8+ T cells sorted from blood, obtained at week 24, from a patient treated with tofacitinib. The CDR3 bases are TGTGCCAGCAGCGGCGCGGGTACAGGCGGCTATAATTCACCCCCCCACTTT. Translating it yields CASSGAGTGGYNSPPHF.